Listed below are T cell receptor beta chains from one sample, sequenced in a study of T-cell memory formation after mild COVID-19. TCRdb used MiXCR to reprocess the 5' RACE reads, holding one entry per CDR3 protein. The table lists just over 300,000 distinct CDR3 sequences, around 19% of them singletons, with roughly 20% in the top ten. Specimen: PBMCs or a T cell subset sorted from them (not recorded which). The source of these receptors is a man younger than 30 who had mild COVID-19 (a few samples of this study predate the infection). Cell type and time point are not known. The CDR3 runs from the conserved cysteine through the conserved F or W. A D gene is named only where the DNA matches it firmly. A row's size may be missing; if present it is once, few, many or a size class.

clone_size	d_call	v_call	j_call	cdr3_aa	cdr3_nt
few	TRBD1	TRBV6-5	TRBJ1-2	CASTGGRNYGYTF	TGTGCCAGCACAGGGGGCAGGAACTATGGCTACACCTTC
few	-	TRBV27	TRBJ2-3	CASTDFRGTQYF	TGTGCCAGCACCGATTTTCGGGGCACGCAGTATTTT
-	TRBD2	TRBV5-1	TRBJ2-7	CASSRIAGTYEQYF	TGCGCCAGCAGTAGAATAGCGGGAACCTACGAGCAGTACTTC
-	-	TRBV27	TRBJ1-2	CASSKGVGRPANYGYTF	TGTGCCAGCAGCAAGGGGGTGGGCCGACCAGCTAACTATGGCTACACCTTC
-	-	TRBV6-5	TRBJ2-7	CASRNTGLSVVYEQYF	TGTGCCAGCAGGAATACGGGACTCTCTGTCGTATACGAGCAGTACTTC
-	-	TRBV12-3/TRBV12-4	TRBJ2-5	CASSLSGLRKETQYF	TGTGCCAGCAGTCTCTCGGGCCTTCGGAAAGAGACCCAGTACTTC
few	TRBD1	TRBV24-1	TRBJ2-5	CATSDPSDRPKETQYF	TGTGCCACCAGTGACCCTTCGGACAGGCCCAAAGAGACCCAGTACTTC
-	-	TRBV7-8	TRBJ1-1	CASSSALRSQAEAFF	TGTGCCAGCAGCTCTGCCCTCAGGTCTCAGGCTGAAGCTTTCTTT
-	-	TRBV5-1	TRBJ2-3	CASGGQDTDTQYF	TGCGCCAGCGGGGGACAAGACACAGATACGCAGTATTTT
-	-	TRBV28	TRBJ2-5	CASTLRETQYF	TGTGCCAGCACCTTGCGAGAGACCCAGTACTTC
-	-	TRBV20-1	TRBJ2-2	CSASSQGGRELFF	TGCAGTGCTAGTAGCCAGGGAGGTCGGGAGCTGTTTTTT
-	TRBD2	TRBV5-4	TRBJ2-2	CASSSASSGRNTGELFF	TGTGCCAGCAGCTCCGCTTCTAGCGGGAGAAACACCGGGGAGCTGTTTTTT
-	TRBD2	TRBV7-3	TRBJ2-1	CASSLSGSGGWNEQFF	TGTGCCAGCAGCTTATCGGGTAGCGGGGGTTGGAATGAGCAGTTCTTC
few	-	TRBV3-1	TRBJ1-2	CASSPSPPWRYGYTF	TGTGCCAGCAGCCCCTCTCCCCCCTGGCGGTATGGCTACACCTTC
few	TRBD2	TRBV7-8	TRBJ2-3	CASSSQAGPSTDTQYF	TGTGCCAGCAGCTCCCAAGCGGGGCCTTCTACAGATACGCAGTATTTT
-	TRBD2	TRBV5-6	TRBJ2-4	CASSLPGGSGNIQYF	TGTGCCAGCAGCCTTCCAGGCGGGAGTGGGAACATTCAGTACTTC
-	-	TRBV5-1	TRBJ2-4	CASSGAKNIQYF	TGCGCCAGCAGCGGAGCCAAAAACATTCAGTACTTC
many	TRBD2	TRBV5-1	TRBJ2-5	CASSSRTSGGVSETQYF	TGCGCCAGCAGCTCCAGGACTAGCGGGGGAGTAAGCGAGACCCAGTACTTC
-	TRBD1	TRBV9	TRBJ2-1	CASSGGDRAGAYNEQFF	TGTGCCAGCAGCGGAGGAGACAGGGCCGGTGCCTACAATGAGCAGTTCTTC
-	-	TRBV7-2	TRBJ1-1	CASSLIGVEDTEAFF	TGTGCCAGCAGCTTAATCGGGGTGGAGGACACTGAAGCTTTCTTT
few	-	TRBV12-3/TRBV12-4	TRBJ1-5	CASSFVRTGQPQHF	TGTGCCAGCAGTTTCGTACGGACGGGTCAGCCCCAGCATTTT
few	-	TRBV7-8	TRBJ1-5	CASSFRQFQPQHF	TGTGCCAGCAGCTTCAGACAGTTTCAGCCCCAGCATTTT
-	TRBD2	TRBV20-1	TRBJ2-3	CSASLRGNEYF	TGCAGTGCTAGTTTGCGGGGGAATGAGTATTTT
many	TRBD1	TRBV5-1	TRBJ2-3	CASSLDRLDNADTQYF	TGCGCCAGCAGCCTGGACAGGCTGGATAATGCAGATACGCAGTATTTT
many	-	TRBV29-1	TRBJ1-2	CSAVTENLYGYTF	TGCAGCGCCGTAACAGAGAATCTCTATGGCTACACCTTC
-	-	TRBV3-1	TRBJ1-6	CASSLRGNSPLHF	TGTGCCAGCAGCCTTCGCGGTAATTCACCCCTCCACTTT